Listed here are 17 T cell receptor beta chains from one sample, sequenced in a study of vaccination and CD4 T cells after COVID-19. Sequenced with the Oncomine TCR Beta short-read assay was DNA taken from cultured CD4+ T cells. TCRdb used MiXCR to reprocess the PCR reads, holding one entry per CDR3 protein. This table has about 20,000 distinct CDR3 sequences, 38% appearing once. These receptors' targets are unknown. Documented treatment: roughly 11-day PBMC culture with coronavirus spike peptide pools or control peptides (ViraFEST assay). Sequenced material: CD4+ T cells from blood, cultured in vitro, taken before SARS-CoV-2 vaccination. The receptors shown here come from a human donor who received a COVID-19 vaccine.

The V and J genes are TRBV7-9 and TRBJ2-1; D is uncertain. Germline CDR1 reads SEHNR; CDR2 reads FQNEAQ (reference sequence). V lost 3 bases to trimming and J lost 0 bases, with 12 bases between them. The CDR3 has 16 residues. Here the CDR3 reads CASSFDTDRSYNEQFF. CDR3 DNA: TGTGCCAGCAGCTTTGATACGGATCGCTCCTACAATGAGCAGTTCTTC.

The chain carries TRBV6-1 and TRBJ1-6; D is unclear. The germline CDR1 and CDR2 sequences are MNHNS and SASEGT. V lost 2 bases and J 6 bases, leaving 5 bases between the germline ends. CDR3 length: 13 amino acids. CDR3 DNA sequence: TGTGCCAGCAGTGAATTTACTAATTCACCCCTCCACTTT. It specifies CASSEFTNSPLHF.

CDR3 DNA: TGTGCCAGCAGCACCAGACAGGGGACCGAGCAGTACTTC. This gives the protein CASSTRQGTEQYF. V is TRBV7-8 and J is TRBJ2-7, with 8 bases that match TRBD1. V was pared by 5 bases and J by 6 bases, with 6 bases of the junction left unmatched. The CDR3 covers 13 residues. The germline CDR1 and CDR2 sequences are SGHVS and FQNEAQ.

The gene calls are TRBV7-6 and TRBJ2-6; D is uncertain. The CDR3 sequence is 14 residues long. V shed 4 bases and J shed 4 bases, with 8 bases lying between them. Germline V CDR1 and CDR2: SGHVS, FNYEAQ. CDR3 sequence reads: CASSSRGGANVLTF. DNA for the CDR3: TGTGCCAGCAGCTCCCGTGGGGGGGCCAACGTCCTGACTTTC.

The rearrangement uses TRBV5-4 and TRBJ2-5; 11 positions agree with TRBD2. Germline CDR1 and CDR2: SGHNT and YYREEE (reference sequence). Trimming took 0 bases from V and 9 from J; bases not matched to a gene: 7. The CDR3 spans 15 residues. Here the CDR3 DNA reads TGTGCCAGCAGCTTGGAAGGACTAGCGGGTCGGGCCCAGTACTTC. Its translation is CASSLEGLAGRAQYF.

This clonotype was detected a few times. The genes are TRBV27 and TRBJ1-2, with unresolved D. The germline V and J ends were trimmed by 5 bases and 5 bases, with 18 bases remaining between them. The CDR3 extends over 15 amino acids. The germline gives CDR1 MNHEY, CDR2 SMNVEV (reference sequence). CDR3 sequence (DNA): TGTGCCAGCAGTCATGGACCCAGCGCGATATATGGCTACACCTTC. It specifies CASSHGPSAIYGYTF.

The V and J genes are TRBV20-1 and TRBJ2-3; TRBD2 is a possible D gene (6 bases). CDR1 is DFQATT, CDR2 SNEGSKA, per germline (reference sequence). Trimming removed 3 bases at V and 2 bases at J, with 15 bases between. CDR3 length: 15 amino acids. Here the CDR3 DNA reads TGCAGTGCTAGCCACCGGGGGTTGAACACAGATACGCAGTATTTT. Translated: CSASHRGLNTDTQYF.

V and J are TRBV19 and TRBJ2-7; D may be TRBD1 (5 bases). This CDR3 is built from 13 residues. V lost 8 bases to trimming and J lost 1 base, with 12 bases between them. The germline V gene encodes CDR1 LNHDA and CDR2 SQIVND (reference sequence). CDR3: CASGTGQSYEQYF. CDR3 in DNA: TGTGCCAGTGGTACAGGCCAGTCCTACGAGCAGTACTTC.

This clonotype was observed a handful of times. The chain employs TRBV7-2 and TRBJ2-3; 7 nucleotides align to TRBD2. Trimming took 5 bases from V and 6 from J; bases not matched to a gene: 14. The germline V gene encodes CDR1 SGHTA and CDR2 FQGNSA. The CDR3 totals 16 residues. CDR3 residues: CASSRTGTMIRDTQYF. The DNA for the CDR3 is TGTGCCAGCAGCCGAACCGGGACTATGATCCGGGATACGCAGTATTTT.

This chain connects TRBV7-8 to TRBJ2-6; 9 nucleotides line up with TRBD1. J gave up 1 base and V 3 bases, and 7 bases lay outside the gene matches. Germline CDR1 SGHVS, CDR2 FQNEAQ. The CDR3 consists of 18 residues. For the CDR3, the DNA is TGTGCCAGCAGCTTCACGGGACAGGGTTTGTCTGGGGCCAACGTCCTGACTTTC. This translates into CASSFTGQGLSGANVLTF.

The chain has TRBV5-4 and TRBJ2-3; TRBD2 agrees at 9 bases. The CDR3 is 17 residues long. Germline V lookup: CDR1 SGHNT, CDR2 YYREEE (reference sequence). Unmatched junction bases numbered 11, after V lost 4 bases and J lost 2 bases. CDR3 protein: CASSGVASGEVTDTQYF. CDR3 coding DNA: TGTGCCAGCAGCGGAGTGGCTAGCGGGGAAGTCACAGATACGCAGTATTTT.

This clonotype was detected once. The rearrangement uses TRBV7-2 and TRBJ2-7; no clear D gene. Germline V gene data show CDR1 as SGHTA and CDR2 as FQGNSA. Trimming took off 1 base at V and 3 bases at J, with 13 bases between the two ends. This CDR3 has 15 amino acids. CDR3 sequence: CASSLGPGFNYEQYF. The CDR3 DNA follows: TGTGCCAGCAGCTTAGGACCAGGTTTTAACTACGAGCAGTACTTC.

The gene calls are TRBV6-1 and TRBJ1-6, with D perhaps matching TRBD1 (5 bases). Germline V gene data show CDR1 as MNHNS and CDR2 as SASEGT. Trimming removed 8 bases at V and 6 bases at J, with 11 bases between. This CDR3 region has 13 residues. CDR3 nucleotides: TGTGCCAGCGGTGTCAGGGCTAATTCACCCCTCCACTTT. It translates to CASGVRANSPLHF.

J is TRBJ1-5 and V is TRBV7-8; D possibly corresponds to TRBD1 (6 bases). The CDR3 extends over 16 amino acids. Germline CDR1 reads SGHVS; CDR2 reads FQNEAQ. V lost 3 bases, J lost 0 bases, and 12 bases lay in between. CDR3 region: CASSLDSSYSNQPQHF. The CDR3 DNA sequence: TGTGCCAGCAGCTTGGACAGCTCATATAGCAATCAGCCCCAGCATTTT.

The chain links TRBV6-1 to TRBJ1-1; maybe TRBD1 (6 bases). This CDR3 region has 17 residues. V lost 7 bases to trimming and J lost 0 bases, with 21 bases between them. Looked up from germline, CDR1 is MNHNS and CDR2 is SASEGT. CDR3 amino acids: CASKPQGLRGMNTEAFF. The CDR3 nucleotides read TGTGCCAGCAAACCGCAGGGGCTGAGAGGGATGAACACTGAAGCTTTCTTT.

This clonotype was detected a few times. The chain carries TRBV7-9 and TRBJ1-2; 10 nucleotides align to TRBD1. The CDR3 length is 14 residues. V shed 4 bases, J shed 8 bases, and the junction held 7 bases outside the gene matches. Per germline, CDR1 SEHNR and CDR2 FQNEAQ (reference sequence). CDR3 nucleotides: TGTGCCAGCAGCTGGGGACAGGGGCAGGGGGGCTACACCTTC. It is translated as CASSWGQGQGGYTF.

V usage is TRBV7-8 and J usage is TRBJ2-6; TRBD1 agrees at 9 bases. The germline CDR1 and CDR2 sequences are SGHVS and FQNEAQ. There are 18 residues in the CDR3. V lost 5 bases, J lost 0 bases, and 8 bases stayed unmatched. CDR3 residues: CASSVRDREYSGANVLTF. CDR3 DNA: TGTGCCAGCAGCGTCCGGGACAGGGAATACTCTGGGGCCAACGTCCTGACTTTC.